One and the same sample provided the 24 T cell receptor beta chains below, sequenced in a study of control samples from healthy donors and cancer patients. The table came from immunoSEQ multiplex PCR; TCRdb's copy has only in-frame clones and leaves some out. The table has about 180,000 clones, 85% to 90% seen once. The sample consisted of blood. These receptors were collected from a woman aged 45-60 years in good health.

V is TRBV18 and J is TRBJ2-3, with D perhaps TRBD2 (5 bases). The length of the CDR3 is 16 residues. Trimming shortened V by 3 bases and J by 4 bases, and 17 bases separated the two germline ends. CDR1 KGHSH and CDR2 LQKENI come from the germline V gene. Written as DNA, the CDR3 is TGTGCCAGCTCACCTCGCGGGCTGGTACCCGCAGATACGCAGTATTTT. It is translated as CASSPRGLVPADTQYF. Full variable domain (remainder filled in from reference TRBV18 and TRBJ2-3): NAGVMQNPRHLVRRRGQEARLRCSPMKGHSHVYWYRQLPEEGLKFMVYLQKENIIDESGMPKERFSAEFPKEGPSILRIQQVVRGDSAAYFCASSPRGLVPADTQYFGPGTRLTVL.

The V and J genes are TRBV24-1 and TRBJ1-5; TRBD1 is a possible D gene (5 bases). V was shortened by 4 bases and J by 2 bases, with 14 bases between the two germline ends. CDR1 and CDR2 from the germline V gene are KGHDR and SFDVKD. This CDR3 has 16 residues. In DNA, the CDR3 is TGTGCCACCAGTGACAGGACCGGGGGAGGCAATCAGCCCCAGCATTTT. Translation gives CATSDRTGGGNQPQHF.

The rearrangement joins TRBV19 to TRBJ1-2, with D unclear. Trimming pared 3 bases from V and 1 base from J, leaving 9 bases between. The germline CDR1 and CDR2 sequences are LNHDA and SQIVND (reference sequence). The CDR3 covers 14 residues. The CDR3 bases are TGTGCCAGTAGTATGATCGGGAGTAACTATGGCTACACCTTC. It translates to CASSMIGSNYGYTF.

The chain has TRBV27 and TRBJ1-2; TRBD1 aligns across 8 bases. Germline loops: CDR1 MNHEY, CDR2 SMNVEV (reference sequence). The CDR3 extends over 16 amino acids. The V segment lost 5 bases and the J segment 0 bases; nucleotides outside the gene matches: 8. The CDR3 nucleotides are TGTGCCAGCAGTCAGACAGGGGCCGGGGCTAACTATGGCTACACCTTC. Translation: CASSQTGAGANYGYTF.

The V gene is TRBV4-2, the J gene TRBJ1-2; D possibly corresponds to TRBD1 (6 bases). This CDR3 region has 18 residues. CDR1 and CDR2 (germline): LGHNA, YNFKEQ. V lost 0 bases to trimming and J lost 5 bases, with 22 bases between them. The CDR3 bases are TGTGCCAGCAGCCAAGATAATCGAGCGGACAGTTTTCTTTATGGCTACACCTTC. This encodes CASSQDNRADSFLYGYTF.

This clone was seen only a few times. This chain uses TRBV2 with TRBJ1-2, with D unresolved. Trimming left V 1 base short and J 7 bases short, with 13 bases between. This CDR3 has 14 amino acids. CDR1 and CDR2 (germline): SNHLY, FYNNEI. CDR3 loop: CASSEEEGVFGYTF. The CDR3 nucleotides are TGTGCCAGCAGTGAAGAGGAGGGCGTCTTTGGCTACACCTTC.

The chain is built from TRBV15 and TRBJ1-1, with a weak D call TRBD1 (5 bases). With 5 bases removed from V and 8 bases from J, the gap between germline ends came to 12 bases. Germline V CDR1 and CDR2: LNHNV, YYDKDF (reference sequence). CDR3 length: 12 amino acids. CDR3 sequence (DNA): TGTGCCACCAGCCGGAGGAGGGACGAAGCTTTCTTT. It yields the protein CATSRRRDEAFF.

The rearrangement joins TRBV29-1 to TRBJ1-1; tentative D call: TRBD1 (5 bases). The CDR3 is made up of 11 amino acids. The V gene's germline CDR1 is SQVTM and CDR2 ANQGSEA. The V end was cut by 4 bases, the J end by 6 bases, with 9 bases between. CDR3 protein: CSVGDGAEAFF. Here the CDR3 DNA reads TGCAGCGTTGGGGACGGGGCTGAAGCTTTCTTT.

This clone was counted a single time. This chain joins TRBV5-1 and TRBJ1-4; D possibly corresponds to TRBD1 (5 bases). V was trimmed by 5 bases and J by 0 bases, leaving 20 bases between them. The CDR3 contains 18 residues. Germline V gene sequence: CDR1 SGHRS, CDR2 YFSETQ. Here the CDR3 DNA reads TGCGCCAGCAGAAAGGGGATAGCCCACCCCACAACTAATGAAAAACTGTTTTTT. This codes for CASRKGIAHPTTNEKLFF.

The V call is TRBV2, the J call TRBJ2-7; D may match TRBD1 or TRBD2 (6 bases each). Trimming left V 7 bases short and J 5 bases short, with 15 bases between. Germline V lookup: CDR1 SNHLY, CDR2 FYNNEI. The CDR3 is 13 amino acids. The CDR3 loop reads CASIFGGPHEQYF. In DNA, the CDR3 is TGTGCCAGCATCTTCGGGGGCCCCCACGAGCAGTACTTC.

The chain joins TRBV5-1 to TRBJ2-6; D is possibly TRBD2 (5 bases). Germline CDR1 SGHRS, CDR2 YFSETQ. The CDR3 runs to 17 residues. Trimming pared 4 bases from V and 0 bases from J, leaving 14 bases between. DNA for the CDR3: TGCGCCAGCAGCGCGATGACTGGGAGCTCTGGGGCCAACGTCCTGACTTTC. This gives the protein CASSAMTGSSGANVLTF.

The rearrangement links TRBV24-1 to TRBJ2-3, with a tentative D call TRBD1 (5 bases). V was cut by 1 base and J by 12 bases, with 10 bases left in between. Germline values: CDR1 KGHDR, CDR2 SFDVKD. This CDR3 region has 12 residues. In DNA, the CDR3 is TGTGCCACCAGTGATTTCCAGGGCATACAGTATTTT. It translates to CATSDFQGIQYF.

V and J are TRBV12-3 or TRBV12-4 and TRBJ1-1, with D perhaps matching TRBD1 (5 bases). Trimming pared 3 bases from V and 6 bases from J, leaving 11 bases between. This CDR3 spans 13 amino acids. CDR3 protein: CASSLGRYAEAFF. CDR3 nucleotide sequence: TGTGCCAGCAGTTTGGGGCGGTACGCTGAAGCTTTCTTT.

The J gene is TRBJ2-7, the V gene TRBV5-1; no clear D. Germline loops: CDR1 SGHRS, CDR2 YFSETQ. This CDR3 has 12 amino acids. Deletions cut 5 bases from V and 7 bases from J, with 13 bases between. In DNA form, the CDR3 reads TGCGCCAGCAGTAGGGTAATGGGGGAGCAGTACTTC. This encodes CASSRVMGEQYF.

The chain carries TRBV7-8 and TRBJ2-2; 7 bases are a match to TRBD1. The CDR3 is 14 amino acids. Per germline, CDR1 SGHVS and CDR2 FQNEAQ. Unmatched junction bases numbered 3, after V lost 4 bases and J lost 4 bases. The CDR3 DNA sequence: TGTGCCAGCAGCTCCGCAGGGGGCACCGGGGAGCTGTTTTTT. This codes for CASSSAGGTGELFF.

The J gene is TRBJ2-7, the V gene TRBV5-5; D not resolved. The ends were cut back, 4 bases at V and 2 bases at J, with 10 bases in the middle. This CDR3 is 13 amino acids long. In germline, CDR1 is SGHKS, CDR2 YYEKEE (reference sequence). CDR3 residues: CASSISVTYEQYF. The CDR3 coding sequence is TGTGCCAGCAGCATCAGCGTCACCTACGAGCAGTACTTC.

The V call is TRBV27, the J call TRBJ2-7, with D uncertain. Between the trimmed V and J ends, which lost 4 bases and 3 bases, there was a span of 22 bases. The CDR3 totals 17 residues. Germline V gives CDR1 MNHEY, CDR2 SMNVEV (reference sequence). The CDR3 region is CASSSPTSPISGYEQYF. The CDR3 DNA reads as TGTGCCAGCAGTTCACCTACATCACCGATCTCAGGCTACGAGCAGTACTTC.

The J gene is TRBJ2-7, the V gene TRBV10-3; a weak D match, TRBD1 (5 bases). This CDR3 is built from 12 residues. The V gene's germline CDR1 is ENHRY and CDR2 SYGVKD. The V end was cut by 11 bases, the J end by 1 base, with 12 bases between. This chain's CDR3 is CAASQGSYEQYF. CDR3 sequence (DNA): TGTGCCGCTTCGCAGGGATCCTACGAGCAGTACTTC.

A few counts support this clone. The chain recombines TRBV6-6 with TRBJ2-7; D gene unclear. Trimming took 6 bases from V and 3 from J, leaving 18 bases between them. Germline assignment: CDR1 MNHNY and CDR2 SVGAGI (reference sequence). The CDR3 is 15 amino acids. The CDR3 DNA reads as TGTGCCAGCAGACCTACCAGCGCGCTATTCTACGAGCAGTACTTC. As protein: CASRPTSALFYEQYF.

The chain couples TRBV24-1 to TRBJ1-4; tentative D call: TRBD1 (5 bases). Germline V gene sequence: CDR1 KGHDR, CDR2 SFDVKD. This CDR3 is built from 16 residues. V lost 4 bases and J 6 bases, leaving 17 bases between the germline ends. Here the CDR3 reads CATSDPGREGDEKLFF. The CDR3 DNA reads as TGTGCCACCAGTGACCCCGGACGGGAAGGGGATGAAAAACTGTTTTTT.

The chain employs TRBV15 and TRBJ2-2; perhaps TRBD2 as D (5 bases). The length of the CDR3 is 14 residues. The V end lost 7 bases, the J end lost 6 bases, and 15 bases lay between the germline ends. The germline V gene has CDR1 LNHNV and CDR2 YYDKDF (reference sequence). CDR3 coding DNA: TGTGCCACCATGAGGGCAGAGAGATCCGGGGAGCTGTTTTTT. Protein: CATMRAERSGELFF.

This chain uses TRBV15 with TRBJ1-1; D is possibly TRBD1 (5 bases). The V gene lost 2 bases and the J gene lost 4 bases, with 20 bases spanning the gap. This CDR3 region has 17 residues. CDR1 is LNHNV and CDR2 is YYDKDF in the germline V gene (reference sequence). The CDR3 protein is CATSRPSYVDGGTEAFF. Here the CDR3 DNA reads TGTGCCACCAGCAGACCCTCATATGTGGACGGGGGCACTGAAGCTTTCTTT.

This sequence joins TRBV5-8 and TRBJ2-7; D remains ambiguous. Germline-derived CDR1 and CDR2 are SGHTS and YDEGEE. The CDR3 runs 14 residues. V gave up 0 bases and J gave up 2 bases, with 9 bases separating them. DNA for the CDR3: TGTGCCAGCAGCTTGGTCTCCAGAACCTACGAGCAGTACTTC. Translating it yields CASSLVSRTYEQYF.

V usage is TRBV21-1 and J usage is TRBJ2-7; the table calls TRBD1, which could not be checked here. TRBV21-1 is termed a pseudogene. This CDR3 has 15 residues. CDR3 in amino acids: CASSKGGGDSYEQYF. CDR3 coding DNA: TGTGCCAGCAGCAAAGGGGGCGGGGACAGCTACGAGCAGTACTTC.